This TCR beta chain originates from a study of OX40 agonist ivuxolimab in advanced cancers. Individuals having autoimmune disease history or systemic immunosuppression were not enrolled. Turning to this clone: Its specificity is not known.

V lost 6 bases and J 1 base, leaving 16 bases between the germline ends. This CDR3 is 16 amino acids long. Germline-derived CDR1 and CDR2 are MDHEN and SYDVKM. Assay used: immunoSEQ multiplex PCR; TCRdb lists only in-frame clones, some missing. The table lists tens of thousands of clones, approximately 86% of them singletons. The study, taken as a whole, reports: Partial responders at 0.1-3.0 mg/kg showed near-lowest clonal expansion.

The receptor was derived from an adult with an advanced solid tumor such as melanoma, head and neck, liver or kidney cancer. The rearrangement links TRBV28 to TRBJ2-1, with a possible D match to TRBD2 (6 bases). Sequenced material: CD4+ or CD8+ T cells sorted from blood, taken in a trial of the OX40 agonist ivuxolimab. In DNA form, the CDR3 reads TGTGCCAGCAGCTTCGGGACTCTGGGATCCTACAATGAGCAGTTCTTC. It translates to CASSFGTLGSYNEQFF.